This T cell receptor beta chain was sequenced during a study of beta chain features in type 1 diabetes. About the study: Patient and healthy donor groups were alike in age, gender and cell yields. All samples combined gave fewer than 110 million sorted cells for examination.

Since all of the isolated RNA was reverse transcribed, expressed TCRB transcripts were what got sequenced. The data were produced by immunoSEQ multiplex PCR, yet TCRdb's version contains in-frame clones alone and is incomplete. The sample holds around 650,000 clones, roughly 12% seen once. Study-level points and caveats: The study found moderately but significantly shorter TCRB CDR3s in all four CD4+ subsets of Type 1 diabetes patients.

This clone was picked up a small number of times. No antigen is known for it. At one boundary the junction diverges from the germline segment, which might be a read error. Using CD45RO/CCR7/CD25/CD127/CD95/CD27, CD4+ naive, central memory, regulatory and stem cell-like memory cells were sorted. Germline loops: CDR1 SSHAT, CDR2 FNYEAQ (reference sequence). CDR3 length: 13 residues. Material: naive CD4+ T cells from blood. The clonotype originates from a man between 25 and 39 years old with type 1 diabetes. The rearrangement links TRBV7-7 to TRBJ1-1; no definite D call. CDR3 bases: TGTGCTAGCAGCTTGGAAAAGAACACTGAAGCTTTCTTT. Translating gives CASSLEKNTEAFF.